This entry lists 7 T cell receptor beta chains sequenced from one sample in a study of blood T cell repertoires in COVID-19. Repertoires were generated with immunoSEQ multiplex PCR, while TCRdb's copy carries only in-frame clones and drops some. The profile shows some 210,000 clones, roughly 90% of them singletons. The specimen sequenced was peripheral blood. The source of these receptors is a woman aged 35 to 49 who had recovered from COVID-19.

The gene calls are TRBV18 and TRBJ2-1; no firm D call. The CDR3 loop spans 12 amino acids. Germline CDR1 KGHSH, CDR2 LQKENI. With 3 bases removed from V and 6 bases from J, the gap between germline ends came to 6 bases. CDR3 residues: CASSPRRNEQFF. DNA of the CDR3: TGTGCCAGCTCACCTCGTCGCAATGAGCAGTTCTTC. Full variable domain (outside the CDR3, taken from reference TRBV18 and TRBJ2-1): NAGVMQNPRHLVRRRGQEARLRCSPMKGHSHVYWYRQLPEEGLKFMVYLQKENIIDESGMPKERFSAEFPKEGPSILRIQQVVRGDSAAYFCASSPRRNEQFFGPGTRLTVL.

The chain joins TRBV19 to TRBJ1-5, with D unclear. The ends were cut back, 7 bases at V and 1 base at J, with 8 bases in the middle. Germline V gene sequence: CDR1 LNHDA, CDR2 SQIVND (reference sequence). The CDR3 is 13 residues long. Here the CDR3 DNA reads TGTGCCAGTAACGTAGTGAGCAATCAGCCCCAGCATTTT. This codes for CASNVVSNQPQHF.

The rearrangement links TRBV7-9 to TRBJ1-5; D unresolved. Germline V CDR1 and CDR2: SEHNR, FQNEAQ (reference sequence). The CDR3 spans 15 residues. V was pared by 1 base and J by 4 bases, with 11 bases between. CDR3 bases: TGTGCCAGCAGCTTAGGAGTCGGTCCAAATCAGCCCCAGCATTTT. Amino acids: CASSLGVGPNQPQHF.

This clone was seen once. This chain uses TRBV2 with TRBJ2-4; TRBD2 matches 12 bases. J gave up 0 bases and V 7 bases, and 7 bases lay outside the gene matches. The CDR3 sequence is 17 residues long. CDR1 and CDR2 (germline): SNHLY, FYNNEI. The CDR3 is CASMPGLAGLAKNIQYF. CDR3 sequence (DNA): TGTGCCAGCATGCCGGGACTAGCGGGCCTAGCCAAAAACATTCAGTACTTC.

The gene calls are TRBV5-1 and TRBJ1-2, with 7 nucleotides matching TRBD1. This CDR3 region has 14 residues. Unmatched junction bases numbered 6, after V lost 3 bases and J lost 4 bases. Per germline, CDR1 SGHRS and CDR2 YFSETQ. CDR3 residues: CASSYETGIYGYTF. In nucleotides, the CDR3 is TGCGCCAGCAGCTACGAGACAGGGATCTATGGCTACACCTTC.

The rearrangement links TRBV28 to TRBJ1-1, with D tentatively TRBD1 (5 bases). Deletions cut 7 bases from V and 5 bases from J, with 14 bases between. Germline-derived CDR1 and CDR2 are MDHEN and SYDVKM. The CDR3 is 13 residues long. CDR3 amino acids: CASNGGLRTEAFF. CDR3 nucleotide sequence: TGTGCCAGCAATGGGGGACTTAGGACTGAAGCTTTCTTT.

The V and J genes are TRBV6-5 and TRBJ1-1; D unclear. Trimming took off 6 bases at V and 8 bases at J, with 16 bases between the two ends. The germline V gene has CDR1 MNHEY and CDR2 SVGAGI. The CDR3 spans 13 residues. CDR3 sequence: CASSPTNTYEAFF. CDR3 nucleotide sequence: TGTGCCAGCAGCCCAACCAATACCTACGAAGCTTTCTTT.